The 8 T cell receptor delta chains below come from one sample, sequenced in a study of Vδ1+ human thymocytes. Broader study findings: Thymic TRG and TRD repertoires appeared highly polyclonal.

RNA was extracted from the cells and then reverse transcribed. Pooled V-gene forward primers with one constant-region reverse primer generated the CDR3 amplicons by multiplex PCR. TCRdb re-called clones from the multiplex PCR reads using CATT. The sample contains about 25,000 delta-chain clones, around 7.7% of which appear only once. No antigens are known for them. The specimen sequenced was Vdelta1+ gamma-delta thymocytes from the thymus. Regarding subset: FACS-sorted CD3+ TCRalphabeta- TCRVdelta1+ TCRVdelta2- thymocytes. These receptors came from a girl under three years old who had congenital heart surgery.

The chain couples TRDV1 to TRDJ1; 13 bases are shared with TRDD3. The CDR3 sequence is 22 residues long. Germline-derived CDR1 and CDR2 are TSWWSYY and QGS. V dropped 5 bases and J dropped 0; count of bases not matched to a gene: 21. The CDR3 nucleotides read TGTGCTCTTGGGAACGGTCCTGTCCACCCTTACTGGGGGATACGGGACACCGATAAACTCATCTTT. Translated, it gives CALGNGPVHPYWGIRDTDKLIF.

This clone was observed a few times. The chain is built from TRDV1 and TRDJ1; 13 nucleotides align to TRDD3. The V gene's germline CDR1 is TSWWSYY and CDR2 QGS. V lost 4 bases and J lost 1; bases outside the gene matches: 15. CDR3 length equals 20 residues. The CDR3 region is CALGASVPKLGDTVTDKLIF. The CDR3 region has the DNA TGTGCTCTTGGGGCCTCCGTTCCCAAACTGGGGGATACGGTCACCGATAAACTCATCTTT.

The chain employs TRDV1 and TRDJ1, with D possibly being TRDD3 (8 bases). No J gene was available from TCRdb, and it was assigned here by a germline match of the DNA. The CDR3 is 25 residues long. Germline V gene data show CDR1 as TSWWSYY and CDR2 as QGS. The ends were cut back, 4 bases at V and 0 bases at J, with 42 bases in the middle. The CDR3 DNA reads TGTGCTCTTGGGGGACTCCCTTCCTTCGGTTACTGGGGGGCTCCAATTGGGGAGTACACCGATAAACTCATCTTT. Its translation is CALGGLPSFGYWGAPIGEYTDKLIF.

The chain is built from TRDV1 and TRDJ1; tentative D call: TRDD3 (5 bases). The CDR3 contains 19 residues. Germline V gives CDR1 TSWWSYY, CDR2 QGS. V lost 0 bases and J 3 bases, leaving 23 bases between the germline ends. CDR3 nucleotides: TGTGCTCTTGGGGAACTAGTTTTCGGAGAATCTGGGTTGGCCGATAAACTCATCTTT. It yields the protein CALGELVFGESGLADKLIF.

This clone was detected only a few times. This chain uses TRDV1 with TRDJ1, with D unresolved. The CDR3 is made up of 18 amino acids. The V gene lost 5 bases and the J gene lost 1 base, with 23 bases spanning the gap. Per germline, CDR1 TSWWSYY and CDR2 QGS. CDR3 sequence reads: CALGLIHSFPSFTDKLIF. Here the CDR3 DNA reads TGTGCTCTTGGGCTTATACATTCTTTCCCATCCTTCACCGATAAACTCATCTTT.

J is TRDJ1 and V is TRDV2; 11 bases match TRDD3. The germline CDR1 and CDR2 sequences are GEAIGNYY and EKD. The CDR3 loop spans 25 amino acids. After removal of 1 base from V and 1 base from J, the junction contained 31 bases not matched to a gene. The CDR3 sequence: CACDTGISGLNITDYWGIITDKLIF. DNA for the CDR3: TGTGCCTGTGACACAGGGATTTCGGGTTTAAACATTACCGATTACTGGGGGATAATCACCGATAAACTCATCTTT.

No J gene was called, and the V gene is TRDV2; the table's TRDD3 call for D was not verified on the DNA. This CDR3 has 17 residues. Germline values: CDR1 GEAIGNYY, CDR2 EKD. Here the CDR3 reads CACDTETTGTCCDKFIF. CDR3 sequence (DNA): TGTGCCTGTGACACCGAGACAACGGGGACCTGCTGCGATAAATTCATCTTC.

Only a few counts were recorded for this clone. The chain couples TRDV1 to TRDJ1; D gene uncertain. Trimming shortened V by 0 bases and J by 0 bases, and 29 bases separated the two germline ends. Per the germline V gene, CDR1 is TSWWSYY and CDR2 is QGS. This CDR3 contains 22 residues. In nucleotides, the CDR3 is TGTGCTCTTGGGGAACTCAAGTATCAACCCCCAGTCGGCGCGCTGAACACCGATAAACTCATCTTT. Translation gives CALGELKYQPPVGALNTDKLIF.